These T cell receptor beta chains were read from a single sample in a study of blood T cell repertoires in COVID-19. The protocol was immunoSEQ multiplex PCR, while the TCRdb copy is restricted to in-frame clones and leaves out a portion. In the table there are 350,000 to 450,000 clones, roughly nine tenths of which are singletons. Sequenced sample: PBMCs or T cells enriched from blood (not recorded which). The source of these receptors is a woman in her thirties who had recovered from COVID-19. Both conserved end residues are part of each CDR3.

cdr3_length: 16
v_call: TRBV28
cdr3_aa: CASSLGTGDGETEAFF

cdr3_length: 15
v_call: TRBV6-5
cdr3_aa: CASNGEGGVNQPQHF

cdr3_length: 14
v_call: TRBV25-1
cdr3_aa: CASRPGTSTYEQYF

cdr3_length: 13
v_call: TRBV6-4
cdr3_aa: CASSRQGLDGYTF

cdr3_length: 12
v_call: TRBV29-1
cdr3_aa: CSVAETVYEQYF

cdr3_length: 13
v_call: TRBV20-1
cdr3_aa: CSASSLAGNEQFF

cdr3_length: 16
v_call: TRBV5-3
cdr3_aa: CARRGATGGPKEKLFF

cdr3_length: 17
v_call: TRBV9
cdr3_aa: CASSVVNTAGVSSRLYF

cdr3_length: 17
v_call: TRBV5-1
cdr3_aa: CASSLRSGGPNTGELFF

cdr3_length: 15
v_call: TRBV7-8
cdr3_aa: CASSFGDRGFEKLFF

cdr3_length: 15
v_call: TRBV9
cdr3_aa: CASSHRLAGGNEQFF

cdr3_length: 13
v_call: TRBV9
cdr3_aa: CASRKTGSYGYTF

cdr3_length: 18
v_call: TRBV7-8
cdr3_aa: CASSPIQTGSSYNSPLHF

cdr3_length: 15
v_call: TRBV5-6
cdr3_aa: CASSPLGRGPETQYF

cdr3_length: 17
v_call: TRBV29-1
cdr3_aa: CSVEVRSDNSGANVLTF

cdr3_length: 18
v_call: TRBV4-1
cdr3_aa: CASSQATGAAGHRQPQHF

cdr3_length: 15
v_call: TRBV4-1
cdr3_aa: CASSQVVGSSLPQHF

cdr3_length: 14
v_call: TRBV27
cdr3_aa: CASRQGTGTSPLHF

cdr3_length: 14
v_call: TRBV7-9
cdr3_aa: CASSSRLDQETQYF

cdr3_length: 15
v_call: TRBV27
cdr3_aa: CASSLASGSLKTQYF

cdr3_length: 18
v_call: TRBV13
cdr3_aa: CASSLVVGGRGMNTEAFF

cdr3_length: 12
v_call: TRBV11-2
cdr3_aa: CASSLVYEKLFF

cdr3_length: 15
v_call: TRBV19
cdr3_aa: CASSPGQGWSYEQYF

cdr3_length: 15
v_call: TRBV28
cdr3_aa: CASTASDEGIGPQHF

cdr3_length: 16
v_call: TRBV4-3
cdr3_aa: CASSQALPGVSYEQYF

cdr3_length: 16
v_call: TRBV5-4
cdr3_aa: CASSLWGLVASYGYTF

cdr3_length: 17
v_call: TRBV5-4
cdr3_aa: CASSTQTGPLSADTQYF

cdr3_length: 17
v_call: TRBV7-6
cdr3_aa: CASSSLAGPSGANVLTF

cdr3_length: 11
v_call: TRBV30
cdr3_aa: CAWSATTRAFF

cdr3_length: 13
v_call: TRBV7-3
cdr3_aa: CASSRDRSTEAFF

cdr3_length: 15
v_call: TRBV28
cdr3_aa: CASSLGGRDTGELFF

cdr3_length: 15
v_call: TRBV19
cdr3_aa: CASSIGQGKFNEQFF

cdr3_length: 15
v_call: TRBV11-2
cdr3_aa: CASSRTDKGTYEQYF

cdr3_length: 13
v_call: TRBV30
cdr3_aa: CAWSGSGADTQYF

cdr3_length: 14
v_call: TRBV6-5
cdr3_aa: CASIGTASGNTIYF

cdr3_length: 13
v_call: TRBV4-1
cdr3_aa: CASSQDRGAKQYF

cdr3_length: 16
v_call: TRBV13
cdr3_aa: CASSLRQGAINEKLFF

cdr3_length: 16
v_call: TRBV7-2
cdr3_aa: CASSQSSGRLSYEQYF

cdr3_length: 14
v_call: TRBV2
cdr3_aa: CASSSRWRAYEQYF

cdr3_length: 15
v_call: TRBV19
cdr3_aa: CASSFTSGGNVEQYF

cdr3_length: 15
v_call: TRBV2
cdr3_aa: CASSEAVSARGGYTF

cdr3_length: 16
v_call: TRBV27
cdr3_aa: CASRPYTGDRGQPQHF

cdr3_length: 17
v_call: TRBV7-9
cdr3_aa: CASSLAGRLSSGNTIYF

cdr3_length: 15
v_call: TRBV6-5
cdr3_aa: CASTSDRWSNQPQHF